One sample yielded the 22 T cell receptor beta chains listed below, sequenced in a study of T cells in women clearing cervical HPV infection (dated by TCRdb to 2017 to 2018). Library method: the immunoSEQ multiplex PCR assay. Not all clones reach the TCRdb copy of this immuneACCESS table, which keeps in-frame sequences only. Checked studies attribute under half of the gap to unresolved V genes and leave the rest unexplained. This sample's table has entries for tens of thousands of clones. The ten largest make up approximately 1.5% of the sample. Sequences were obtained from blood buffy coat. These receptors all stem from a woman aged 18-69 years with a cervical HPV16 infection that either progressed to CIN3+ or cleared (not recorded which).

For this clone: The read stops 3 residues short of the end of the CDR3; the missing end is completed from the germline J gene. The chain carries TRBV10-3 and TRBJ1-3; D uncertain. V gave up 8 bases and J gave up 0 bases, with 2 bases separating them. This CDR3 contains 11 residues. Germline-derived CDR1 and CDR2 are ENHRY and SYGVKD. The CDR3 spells CAILSGNTIYF. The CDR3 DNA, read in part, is TGTGCCATCCTCTCTGGAAACACC.

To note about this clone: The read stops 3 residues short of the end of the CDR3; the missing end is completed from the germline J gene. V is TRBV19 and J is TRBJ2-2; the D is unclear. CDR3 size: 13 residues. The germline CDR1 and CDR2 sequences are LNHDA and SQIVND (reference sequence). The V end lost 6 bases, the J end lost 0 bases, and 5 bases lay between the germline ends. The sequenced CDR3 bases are TGTGCCAGTAGCCCCACGAACACCGGGGAG. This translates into CASSPTNTGE. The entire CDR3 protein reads CASSPTNTGELFF.

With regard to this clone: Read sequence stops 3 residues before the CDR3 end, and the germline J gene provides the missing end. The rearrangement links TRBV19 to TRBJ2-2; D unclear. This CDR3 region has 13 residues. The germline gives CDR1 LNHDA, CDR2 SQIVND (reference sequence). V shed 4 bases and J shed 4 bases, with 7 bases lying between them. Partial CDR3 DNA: TGTGCCAGTAGTACCCCTCTCACCGGGGAG. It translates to CASSTPLTGE. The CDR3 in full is CASSTPLTGELFF.

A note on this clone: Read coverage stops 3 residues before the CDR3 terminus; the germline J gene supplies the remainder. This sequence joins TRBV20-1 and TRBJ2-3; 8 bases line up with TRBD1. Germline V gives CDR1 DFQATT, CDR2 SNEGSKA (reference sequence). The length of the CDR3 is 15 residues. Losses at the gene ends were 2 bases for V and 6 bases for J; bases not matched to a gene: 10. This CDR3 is CSARMGQVSADTQYF. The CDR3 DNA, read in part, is TGCAGTGCTAGAATGGGACAGGTTTCCGCCGATACG.

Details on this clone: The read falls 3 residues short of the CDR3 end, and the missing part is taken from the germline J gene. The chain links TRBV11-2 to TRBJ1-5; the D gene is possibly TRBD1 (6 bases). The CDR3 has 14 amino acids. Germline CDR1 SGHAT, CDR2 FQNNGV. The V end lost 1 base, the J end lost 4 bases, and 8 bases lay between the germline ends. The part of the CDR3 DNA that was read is TGTGCCAGCAGCTTAGCAGGGGAGAATCAGCCC. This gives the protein CASSLAGENQP. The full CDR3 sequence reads CASSLAGENQPQHF.

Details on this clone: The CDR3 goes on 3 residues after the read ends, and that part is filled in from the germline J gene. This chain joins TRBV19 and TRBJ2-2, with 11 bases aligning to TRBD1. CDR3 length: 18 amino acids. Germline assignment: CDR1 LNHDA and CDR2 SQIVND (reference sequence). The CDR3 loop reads CASGTGTGGWATNEKLFF. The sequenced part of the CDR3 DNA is TGTGCCAGTGGAACAGGGACAGGGGGTTGGGCAACTAATGAAAAG.

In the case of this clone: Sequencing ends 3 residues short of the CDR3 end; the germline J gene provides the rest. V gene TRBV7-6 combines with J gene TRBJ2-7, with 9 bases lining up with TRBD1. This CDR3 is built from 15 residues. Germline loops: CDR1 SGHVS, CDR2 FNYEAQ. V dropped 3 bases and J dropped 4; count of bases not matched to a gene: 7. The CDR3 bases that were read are TGTGCCAGCAGCTTTGCCTCGGACAGGGGTTACGAG. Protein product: CASSFASDRGYE. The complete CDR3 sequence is CASSFASDRGYEQYF.

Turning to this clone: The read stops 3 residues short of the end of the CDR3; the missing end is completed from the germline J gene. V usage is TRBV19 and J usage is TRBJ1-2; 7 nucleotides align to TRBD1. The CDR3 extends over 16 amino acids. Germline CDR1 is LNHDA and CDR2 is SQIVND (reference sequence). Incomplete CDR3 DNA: TGTGCCAGTAGTATAGGGAGAGGGGACAGTGTCCCTGAC. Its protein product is CASSIGRGDSVPD. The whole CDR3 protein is CASSIGRGDSVPDYTF.

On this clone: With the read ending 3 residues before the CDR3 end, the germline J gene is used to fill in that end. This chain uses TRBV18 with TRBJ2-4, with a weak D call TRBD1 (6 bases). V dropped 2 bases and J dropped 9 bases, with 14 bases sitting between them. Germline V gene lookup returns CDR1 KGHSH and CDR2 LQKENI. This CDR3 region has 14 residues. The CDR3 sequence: CASSPGQGTLIQYF. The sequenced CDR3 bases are TGTGCCAGCTCACCAGGCCAGGGGACCCTCATT. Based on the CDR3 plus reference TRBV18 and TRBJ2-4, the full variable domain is NAGVMQNPRHLVRRRGQEARLRCSPMKGHSHVYWYRQLPEEGLKFMVYLQKENIIDESGMPKERFSAEFPKEGPSILRIQQVVRGDSAAYFCASSPGQGTLIQYFGAGTRLSVL.

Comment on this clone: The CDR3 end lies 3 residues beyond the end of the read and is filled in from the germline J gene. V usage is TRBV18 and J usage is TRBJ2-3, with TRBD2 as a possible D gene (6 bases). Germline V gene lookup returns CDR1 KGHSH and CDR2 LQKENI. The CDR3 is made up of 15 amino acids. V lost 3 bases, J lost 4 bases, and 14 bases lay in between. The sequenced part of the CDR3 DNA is TGTGCCAGCTCACCTGGGTCGGTAGCGGCAGATACG. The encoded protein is CASSPGSVAADT. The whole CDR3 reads CASSPGSVAADTQYF.

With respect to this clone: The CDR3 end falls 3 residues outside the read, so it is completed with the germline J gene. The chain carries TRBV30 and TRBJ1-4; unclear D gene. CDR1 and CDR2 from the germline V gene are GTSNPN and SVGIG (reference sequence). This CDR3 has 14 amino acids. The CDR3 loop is CAWTGNPYNSPLFF. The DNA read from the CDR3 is TGTGCCTGGACGGGGAACCCCTATAATTCACCA. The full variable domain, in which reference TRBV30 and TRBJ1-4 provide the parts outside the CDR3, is SQTIHQWPATLVQPVGSPLSLECTVEGTSNPNLYWYRQAAGRGLQLLFYSVGIGQISSEVPQNLSASRPQDRQFILSSKKLLLSDSGFYLCAWTGNPYNSPLFFGSGTQLSVL.

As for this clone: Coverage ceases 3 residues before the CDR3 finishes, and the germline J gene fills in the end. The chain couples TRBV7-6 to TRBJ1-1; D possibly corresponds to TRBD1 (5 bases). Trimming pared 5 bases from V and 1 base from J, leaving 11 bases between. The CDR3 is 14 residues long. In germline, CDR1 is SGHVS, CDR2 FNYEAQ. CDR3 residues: CASSPSTENTEAFF. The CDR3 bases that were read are TGTGCCAGCAGCCCCTCGACAGAGAACACTGAA.

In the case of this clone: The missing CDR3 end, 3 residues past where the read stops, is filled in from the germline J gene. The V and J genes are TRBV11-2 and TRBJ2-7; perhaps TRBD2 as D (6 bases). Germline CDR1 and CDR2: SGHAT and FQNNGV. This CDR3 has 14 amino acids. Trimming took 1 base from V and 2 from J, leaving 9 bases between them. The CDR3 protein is CASSLVTGAYEQYF. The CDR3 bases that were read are TGTGCCAGCAGCTTAGTCACGGGGGCCTACGAG.

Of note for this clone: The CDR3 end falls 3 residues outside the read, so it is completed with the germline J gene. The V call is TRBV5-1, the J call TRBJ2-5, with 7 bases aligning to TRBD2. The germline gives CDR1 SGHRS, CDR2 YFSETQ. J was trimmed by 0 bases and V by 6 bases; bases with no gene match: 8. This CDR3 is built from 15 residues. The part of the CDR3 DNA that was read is TGCGCCAGCAATGATAAGCGGGGCTACCAAGAGACC. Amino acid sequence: CASNDKRGYQET. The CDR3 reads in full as CASNDKRGYQETQYF. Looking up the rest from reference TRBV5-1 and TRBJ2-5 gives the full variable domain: KAGVTQTPRYLIKTRGQQVTLSCSPISGHRSVSWYQQTPGQGLQFLFEYFSETQRNKGNFPGRFSGRQFSNSRSEMNVSTLELGDSALYLCASNDKRGYQETQYFGPGTRLLVL.

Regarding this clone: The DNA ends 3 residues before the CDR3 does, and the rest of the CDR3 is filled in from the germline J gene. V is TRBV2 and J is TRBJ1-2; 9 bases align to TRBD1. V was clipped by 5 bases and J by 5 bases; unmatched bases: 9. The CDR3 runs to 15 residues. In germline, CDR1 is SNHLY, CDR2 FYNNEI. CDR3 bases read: TGTGCCAGCAGTCCCGGACAGGGGCGCGGGTATGGC. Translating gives CASSPGQGRGYG. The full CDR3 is CASSPGQGRGYGYTF.

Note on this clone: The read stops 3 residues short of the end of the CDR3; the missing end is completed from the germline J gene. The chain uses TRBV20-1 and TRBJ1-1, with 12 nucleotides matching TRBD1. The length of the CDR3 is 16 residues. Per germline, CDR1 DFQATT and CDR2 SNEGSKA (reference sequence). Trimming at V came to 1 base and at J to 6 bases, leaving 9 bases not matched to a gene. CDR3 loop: CSARVPGQGAGAEAFF. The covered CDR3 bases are TGCAGTGCTAGAGTCCCGGGACAGGGGGCGGGGGCTGAA.

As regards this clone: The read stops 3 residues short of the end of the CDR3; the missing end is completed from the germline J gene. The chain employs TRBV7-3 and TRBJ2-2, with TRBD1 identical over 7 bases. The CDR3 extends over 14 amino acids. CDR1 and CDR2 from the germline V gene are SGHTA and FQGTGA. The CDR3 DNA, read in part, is TGTGCCAGCAGCTTAACAGGGGGCGAGTCACCG. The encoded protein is CASSLTGGESP. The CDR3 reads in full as CASSLTGGESPLFF.

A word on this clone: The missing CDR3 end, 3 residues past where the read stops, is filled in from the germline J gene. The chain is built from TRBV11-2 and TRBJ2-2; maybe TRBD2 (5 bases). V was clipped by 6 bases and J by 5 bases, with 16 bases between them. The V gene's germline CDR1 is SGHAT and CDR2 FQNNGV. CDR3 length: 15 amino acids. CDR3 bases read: TGTGCCAGCAGAAGGTCTCGGGGTGGGACCGGGGAG. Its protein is CASRRSRGGTGE. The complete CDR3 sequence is CASRRSRGGTGELFF.

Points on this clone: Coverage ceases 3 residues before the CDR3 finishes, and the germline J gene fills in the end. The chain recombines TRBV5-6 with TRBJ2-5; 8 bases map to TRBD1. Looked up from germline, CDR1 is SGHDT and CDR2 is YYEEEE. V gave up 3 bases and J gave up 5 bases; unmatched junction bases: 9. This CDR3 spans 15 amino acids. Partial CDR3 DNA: TGTGCCAGCAGCTATGAACAGGGGGTGGGGGAGACC. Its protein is CASSYEQGVGET. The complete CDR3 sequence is CASSYEQGVGETQYF.

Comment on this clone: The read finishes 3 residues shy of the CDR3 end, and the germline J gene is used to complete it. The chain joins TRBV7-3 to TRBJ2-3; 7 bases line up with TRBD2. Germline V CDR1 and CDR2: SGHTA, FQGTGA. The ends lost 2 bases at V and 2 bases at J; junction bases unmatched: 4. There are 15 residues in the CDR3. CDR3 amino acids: CASSLRLAATDTQYF. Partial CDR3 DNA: TGTGCCAGCAGCTTACGTCTAGCGGCCACAGATACG.

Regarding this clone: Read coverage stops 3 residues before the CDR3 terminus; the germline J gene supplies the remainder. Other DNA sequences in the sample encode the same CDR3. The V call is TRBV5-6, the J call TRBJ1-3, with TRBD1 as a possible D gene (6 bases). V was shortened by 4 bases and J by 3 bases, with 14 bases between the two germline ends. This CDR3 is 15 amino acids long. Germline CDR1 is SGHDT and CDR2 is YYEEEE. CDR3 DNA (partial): TGTGCCAGCAGCCGTATACAGGGTCTTGGAAACACC. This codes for CASSRIQGLGNT. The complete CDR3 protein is CASSRIQGLGNTIYF.

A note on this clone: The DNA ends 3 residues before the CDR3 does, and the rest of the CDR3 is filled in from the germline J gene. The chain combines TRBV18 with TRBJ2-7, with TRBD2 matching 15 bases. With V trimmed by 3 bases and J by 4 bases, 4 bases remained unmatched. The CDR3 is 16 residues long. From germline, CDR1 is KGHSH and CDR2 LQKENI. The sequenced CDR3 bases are TGTGCCAGCTCACCTCCGGGACTAGCGGGGGGTTACGAG. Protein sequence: CASSPPGLAGGYE. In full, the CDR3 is CASSPPGLAGGYEQYF.